This TCR beta chain was captured in a study of shared clonotypes between healthy human individuals. Study results and limitations: Compared with clonotypes that all four donors shared, non-shared clonotypes had lower generation probabilities. Estimated richness values were generally larger in naive subsets than in memory subsets. Despite large depth, rarefaction showed incomplete sorted-subset sequencing. Exclusively blood specimens were collected; tissue repertoires likely differ.

A remark on this clone: Its antigen is unknown.

The assay was immunoSEQ multiplex PCR, and TCRdb's table has in-frame clones only and misses some. The table records millions of clones, about 92% of them present only once. Positively selected for CCR7, the CD45RO-negative cells used as naive CD8 cells excluded terminally differentiated effector memory CD45RA+ cells. The CDR3 covers 16 residues. Losses at the gene ends were 1 base for V and 0 bases for J; bases not matched to a gene: 2. Germline CDR1 LNHNV, CDR2 YYDKDF (reference sequence). J is TRBJ2-3 and V is TRBV15; 9 bases match TRBD2. The receptor was isolated from a man in his late teens or twenties in good health. Some clones in this sample may be carry-over from other donors' samples. The source material was naive CD8+ T cells from PBMCs. The CDR3 bases are TGTGCCACCAGCAGAGGGACTAGCGCAAGCACAGATACGCAGTATTTT. Residues: CATSRGTSASTDTQYF.